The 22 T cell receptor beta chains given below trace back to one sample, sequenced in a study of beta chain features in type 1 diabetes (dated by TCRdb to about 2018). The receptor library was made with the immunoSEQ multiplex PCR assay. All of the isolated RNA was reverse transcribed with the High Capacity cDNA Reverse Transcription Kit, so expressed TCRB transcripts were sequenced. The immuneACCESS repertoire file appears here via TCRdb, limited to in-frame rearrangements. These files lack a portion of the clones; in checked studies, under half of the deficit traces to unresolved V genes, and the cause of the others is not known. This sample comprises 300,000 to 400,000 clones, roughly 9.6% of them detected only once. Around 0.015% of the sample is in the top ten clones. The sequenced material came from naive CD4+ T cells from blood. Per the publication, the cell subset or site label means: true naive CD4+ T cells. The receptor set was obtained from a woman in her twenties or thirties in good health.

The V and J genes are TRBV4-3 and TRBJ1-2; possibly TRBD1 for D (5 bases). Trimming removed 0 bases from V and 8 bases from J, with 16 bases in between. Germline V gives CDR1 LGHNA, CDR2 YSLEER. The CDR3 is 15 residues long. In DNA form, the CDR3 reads TGCGCCAGCAGCCAAGAAACCAGGGCCCTCTACGGCTACACCTTC. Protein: CASSQETRALYGYTF.

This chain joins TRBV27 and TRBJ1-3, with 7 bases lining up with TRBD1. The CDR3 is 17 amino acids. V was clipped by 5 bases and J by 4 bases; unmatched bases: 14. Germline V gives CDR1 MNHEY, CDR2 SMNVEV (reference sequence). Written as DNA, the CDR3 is TGTGCCAGCAGTCCGATCCCACAGGGGAAGGGGGGAAACACCATATATTTT. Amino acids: CASSPIPQGKGGNTIYF.

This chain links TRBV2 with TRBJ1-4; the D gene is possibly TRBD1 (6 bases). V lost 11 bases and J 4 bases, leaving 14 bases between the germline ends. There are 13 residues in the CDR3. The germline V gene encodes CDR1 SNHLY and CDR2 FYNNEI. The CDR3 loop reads CAAKGGNNEKLFF. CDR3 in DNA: TGTGCCGCAAAAGGGGGAAATAATGAAAAACTGTTTTTT. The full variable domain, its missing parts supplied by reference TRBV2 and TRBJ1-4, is EPEVTQTPSHQVTQMGQEVILRCVPISNHLYFYWYRQILGQKVEFLVSFYNNEISEKSEIFDDQFSVERPDGSNFTLKIRSTKLEDSAMYFCAAKGGNNEKLFFGSGTQLSVL.

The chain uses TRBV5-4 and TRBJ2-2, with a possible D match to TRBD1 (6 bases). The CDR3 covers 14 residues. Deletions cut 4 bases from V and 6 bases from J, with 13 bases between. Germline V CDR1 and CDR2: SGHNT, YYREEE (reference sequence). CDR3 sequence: CASSTAGQSGELFF. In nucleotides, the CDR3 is TGTGCCAGCAGCACGGCCGGACAGTCCGGGGAGCTGTTTTTT.

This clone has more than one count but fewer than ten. The CDR3 region is CAWSLGSGGFEQYF. The CDR3, as DNA: TGTGCCTGGAGTCTCGGGAGCGGAGGCTTCGAGCAGTACTTC. The chain links TRBV30 to TRBJ2-7, with a tentative D call TRBD2 (6 bases). V was clipped by 2 bases and J by 6 bases, with 17 bases between them. The CDR3 runs to 14 residues. CDR1 is GTSNPN, CDR2 SVGIG, per germline (reference sequence). Complete variable domain (other parts from reference TRBV30 and TRBJ2-7): SQTIHQWPATLVQPVGSPLSLECTVEGTSNPNLYWYRQAAGRGLQLLFYSVGIGQISSEVPQNLSASRPQDRQFILSSKKLLLSDSGFYLCAWSLGSGGFEQYFGPGTRLTVT.

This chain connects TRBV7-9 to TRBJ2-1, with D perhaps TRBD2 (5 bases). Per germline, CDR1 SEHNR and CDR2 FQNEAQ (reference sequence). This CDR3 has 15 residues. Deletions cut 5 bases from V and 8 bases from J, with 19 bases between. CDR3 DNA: TGTGCCAGCAGCCAAGTTGGAGGAGAGTTCGATGAGCAGTTCTTC. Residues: CASSQVGGEFDEQFF.

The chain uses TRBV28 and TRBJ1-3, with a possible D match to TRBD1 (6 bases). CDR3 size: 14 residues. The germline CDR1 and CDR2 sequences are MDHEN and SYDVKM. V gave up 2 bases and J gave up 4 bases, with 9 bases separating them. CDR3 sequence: CASSLSQGGNTIYF. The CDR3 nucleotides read TGTGCCAGCAGTTTAAGCCAGGGGGGAAACACCATATATTTT.

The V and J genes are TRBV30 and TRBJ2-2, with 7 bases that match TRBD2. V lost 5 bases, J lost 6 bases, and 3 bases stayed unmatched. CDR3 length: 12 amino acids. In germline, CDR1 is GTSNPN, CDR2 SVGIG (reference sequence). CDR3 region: CAWGRGAGELFF. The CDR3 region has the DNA TGTGCCTGGGGGAGGGGAGCCGGGGAGCTGTTTTTT.

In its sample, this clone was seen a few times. The CDR3 DNA reads as TGTGCCAGCAGCTCCAGGAGGCGGCTAGCGGGAGACGAGCAGTACTTC. The encoded protein is CASSSRRRLAGDEQYF. The V call is TRBV5-4, the J call TRBJ2-7, with 10 bases that match TRBD2. The CDR3 spans 16 residues. Per germline, CDR1 SGHNT and CDR2 YYREEE (reference sequence). The ends lost 3 bases at V and 5 bases at J; junction bases unmatched: 11. Combining the CDR3 with reference TRBV5-4 and TRBJ2-7 gives the whole variable domain ETGVTQSPTHLIKTRGQQVTLRCSSQSGHNTVSWYQQALGQGPQFIFQYYREEENGRGNFPPRFSGLQFPNYSSELNVNALELDDSALYLCASSSRRRLAGDEQYFGPGTRLTVT.

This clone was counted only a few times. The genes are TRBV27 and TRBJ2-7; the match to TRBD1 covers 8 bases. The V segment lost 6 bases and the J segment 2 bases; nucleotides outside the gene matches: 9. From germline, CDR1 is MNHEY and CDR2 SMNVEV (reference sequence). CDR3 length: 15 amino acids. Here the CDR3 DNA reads TGTGCCAGCAGGCGAGGACAGGGCCAGACCTACGAGCAGTACTTC. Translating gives CASRRGQGQTYEQYF.

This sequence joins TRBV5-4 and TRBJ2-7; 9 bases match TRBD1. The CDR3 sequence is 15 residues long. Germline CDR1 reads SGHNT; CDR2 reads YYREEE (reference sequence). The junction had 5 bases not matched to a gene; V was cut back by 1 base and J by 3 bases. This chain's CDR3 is CASSLRTGAYYEQYF. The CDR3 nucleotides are TGTGCCAGCAGCTTGCGGACAGGGGCCTACTACGAGCAGTACTTC.

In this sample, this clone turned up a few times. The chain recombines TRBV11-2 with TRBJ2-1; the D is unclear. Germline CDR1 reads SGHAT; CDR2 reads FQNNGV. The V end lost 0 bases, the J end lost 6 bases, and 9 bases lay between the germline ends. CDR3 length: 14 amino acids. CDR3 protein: CASSLDLSVNEQFF. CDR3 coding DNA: TGTGCCAGCAGCTTAGATTTAAGCGTCAATGAGCAGTTCTTC.

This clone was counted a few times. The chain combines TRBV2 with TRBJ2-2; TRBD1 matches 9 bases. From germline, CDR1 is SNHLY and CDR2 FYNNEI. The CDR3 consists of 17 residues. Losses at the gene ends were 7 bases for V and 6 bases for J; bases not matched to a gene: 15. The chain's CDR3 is CASKPFDGTGNSGELFF. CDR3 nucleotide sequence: TGTGCCAGCAAACCATTCGACGGGACAGGGAATTCCGGGGAGCTGTTTTTT.

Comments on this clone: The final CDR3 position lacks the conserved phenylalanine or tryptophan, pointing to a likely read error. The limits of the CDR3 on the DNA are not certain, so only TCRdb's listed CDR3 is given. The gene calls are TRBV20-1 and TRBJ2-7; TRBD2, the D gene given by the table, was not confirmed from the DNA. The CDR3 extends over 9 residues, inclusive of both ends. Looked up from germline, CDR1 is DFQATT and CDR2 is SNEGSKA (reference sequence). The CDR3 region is CSASSGGVL.

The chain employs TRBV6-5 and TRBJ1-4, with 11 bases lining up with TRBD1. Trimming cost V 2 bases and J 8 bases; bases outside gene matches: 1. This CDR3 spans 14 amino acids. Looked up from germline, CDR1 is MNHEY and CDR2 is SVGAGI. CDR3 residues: CASSYGTGGEKLFF. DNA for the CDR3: TGTGCCAGCAGTTACGGGACAGGGGGAGAAAAACTGTTTTTT.

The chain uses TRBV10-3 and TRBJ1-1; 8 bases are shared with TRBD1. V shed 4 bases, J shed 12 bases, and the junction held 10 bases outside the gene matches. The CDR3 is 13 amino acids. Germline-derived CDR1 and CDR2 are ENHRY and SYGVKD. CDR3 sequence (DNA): TGTGCCATCAGTGCCCCGGACAGGGTGGCGCCTTTCTTT. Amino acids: CAISAPDRVAPFF.

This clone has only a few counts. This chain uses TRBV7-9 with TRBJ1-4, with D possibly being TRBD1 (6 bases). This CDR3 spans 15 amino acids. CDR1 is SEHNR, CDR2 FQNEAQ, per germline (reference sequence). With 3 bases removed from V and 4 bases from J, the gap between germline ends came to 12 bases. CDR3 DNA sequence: TGTGCCAGCAGCTTGTTCGGACAGATTAATGAAAAACTGTTTTTT. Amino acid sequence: CASSLFGQINEKLFF.

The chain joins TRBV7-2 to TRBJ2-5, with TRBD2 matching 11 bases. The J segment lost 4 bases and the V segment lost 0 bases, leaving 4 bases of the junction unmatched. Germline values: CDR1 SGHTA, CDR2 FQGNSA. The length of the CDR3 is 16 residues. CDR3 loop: CASSLAGLAGTETQYF. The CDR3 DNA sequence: TGTGCCAGCAGCTTAGCCGGACTAGCGGGCACAGAGACCCAGTACTTC.

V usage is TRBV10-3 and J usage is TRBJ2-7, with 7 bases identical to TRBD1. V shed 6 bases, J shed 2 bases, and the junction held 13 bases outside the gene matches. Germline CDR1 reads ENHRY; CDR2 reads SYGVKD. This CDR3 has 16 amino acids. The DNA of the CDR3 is TGTGCCATCAGCAAGACAGGAACAGGGGTCCCCTACGAGCAGTACTTC. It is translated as CAISKTGTGVPYEQYF.

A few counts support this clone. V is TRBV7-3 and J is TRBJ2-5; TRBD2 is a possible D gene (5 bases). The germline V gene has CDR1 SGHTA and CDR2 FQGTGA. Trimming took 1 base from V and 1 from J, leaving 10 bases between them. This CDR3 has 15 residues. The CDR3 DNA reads TGTGCCAGCAGCTTAAATGGACTCTCCCAAGAGACCCAGTACTTC. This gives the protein CASSLNGLSQETQYF.

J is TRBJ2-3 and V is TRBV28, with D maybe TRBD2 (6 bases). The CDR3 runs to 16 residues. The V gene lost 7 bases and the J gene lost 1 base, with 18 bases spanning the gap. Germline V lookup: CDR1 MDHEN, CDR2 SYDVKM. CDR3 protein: CASKGSGVRRTDTQYF. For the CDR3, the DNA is TGTGCCAGCAAAGGGTCGGGAGTTCGTCGCACAGATACGCAGTATTTT.

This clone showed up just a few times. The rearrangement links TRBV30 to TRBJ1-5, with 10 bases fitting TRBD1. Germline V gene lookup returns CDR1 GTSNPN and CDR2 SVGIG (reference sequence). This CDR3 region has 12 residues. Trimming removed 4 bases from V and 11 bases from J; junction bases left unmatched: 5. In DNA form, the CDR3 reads TGTGCCTGGACGACCGGGACAGGGGCCCAGCATTTT. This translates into CAWTTGTGAQHF.